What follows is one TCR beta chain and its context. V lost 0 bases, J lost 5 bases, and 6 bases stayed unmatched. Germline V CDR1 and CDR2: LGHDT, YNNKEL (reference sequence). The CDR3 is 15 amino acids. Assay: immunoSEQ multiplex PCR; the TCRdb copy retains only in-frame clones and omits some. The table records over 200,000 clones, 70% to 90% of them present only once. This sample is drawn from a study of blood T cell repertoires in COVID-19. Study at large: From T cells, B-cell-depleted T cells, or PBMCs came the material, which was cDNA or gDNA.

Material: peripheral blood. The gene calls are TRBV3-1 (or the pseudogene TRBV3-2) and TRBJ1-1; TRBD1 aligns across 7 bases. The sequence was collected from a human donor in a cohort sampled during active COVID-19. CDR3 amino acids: CASSQENTGETEAFF. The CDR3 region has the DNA TGTGCCAGCAGCCAAGAGAACACAGGGGAAACTGAAGCTTTCTTT.